A selection of T cell receptor beta chains follows, all from one sample in a study of CD8 T cells in Susac syndrome. In TCRdb, the immunoSEQ multiplex PCR reads were re-called with MiXCR into one record per CDR3 protein. This sample carries about 100,000 distinct CDR3 sequences, around 96% of them seen once, and the ten largest clones take 0.3%. Sequencing used CD8+ T cells from PBMCs. These receptors came from a human donor with Susac syndrome. Both conserved end residues are part of each CDR3. Each record gives: V gene, CDR3 protein.

TRBV5-1 CASSLEPGINEQFF
TRBV2 CASSARDFTGELFF
TRBV29-1 CSVGLADYNEQFF
TRBV27 CASSPKGGDQPQHF
TRBV20-1 CSAPPRGSGNQPQHF
TRBV21-1 CASVVKRNEKLFF
TRBV27 CASSIQGGRAYEQYF
TRBV5-6 CASSYGLAGNNEQFF
TRBV20-1 CSARVPVPKETQYF
TRBV4-1 CASSQSANSGNTIYF
TRBV24-1 CATSRELYNEQFF
TRBV2 CASSGVGGRTDTQYF
TRBV29-1 CSVGEGPELFF
TRBV14 CASSAAQETQYF
TRBV27 CASSPFPTGLQETQYF
TRBV25-1 CASSFEDGAYEQYF
TRBV5-1 CASRILAGPEFF
TRBV5-6 CASSLFSEAQYF
TRBV7-9 CASSSSRGLTDTQYF
TRBV29-1 CSGWTATNEKLFF
TRBV2 CASRGTANTGELFF
TRBV5-1 CASSPPRGEADTQYF
TRBV4-1 CASSPGLAGRNIQYF
TRBV7-9 CASSFQDGSNYGYTF
TRBV7-2 CASSLRYPIDSNTEAFF
TRBV7-2 CASVPGTGGSPLHF
TRBV28 CASSMTDTQYF